Below, 14 T cell receptor beta chains from the same sample are listed, as sequenced in a study of cytomegalovirus exposure and HLA in healthy donors (dated by TCRdb to 2016 to 2017). Libraries came from the immunoSEQ multiplex PCR assay. TCRdb's version of the immuneACCESS table is confined to in-frame rearrangements and falls short of the full clone set. An unresolved V gene accounts for under half of the shortfall where checked; the remainder is of unknown origin. For this sample the table gives some 150,000 clones, of which roughly 89% were detected only once. The ten most abundant clones make up roughly 1.4% of the sample. What was sequenced was PBMCs. The source is a woman younger than 45 in good health and CMV-seronegative.

On this clone: This specimen includes other DNA sequences encoding the same CDR3. V is TRBV4-1 and J is TRBJ1-1; D unclear. V shed 1 base and J shed 4 bases, with 7 bases lying between them. Germline V lookup: CDR1 MGHRA, CDR2 YSYEKL. CDR3 length: 13 residues. CDR3 residues: CASSQVRGTEAFF. CDR3 bases: TGCGCCAGCAGCCAAGTCAGAGGCACTGAAGCTTTCTTT.

The chain carries TRBV11-2 and TRBJ2-7; 9 bases are a match to TRBD2. J gave up 3 bases and V 4 bases, and 7 bases lay outside the gene matches. In germline, CDR1 is SGHAT, CDR2 FQNNGV. The CDR3 loop spans 15 amino acids. This CDR3 is CASSSSGVGLYEQYF. The CDR3 DNA reads as TGTGCCAGCAGCTCTAGCGGGGTTGGGCTCTACGAGCAGTACTTC.

V is TRBV2 and J is TRBJ2-5, with D perhaps matching TRBD2 (6 bases). Trimming took 7 bases from V and 2 from J, leaving 14 bases between them. CDR3 size: 14 residues. Germline assignment: CDR1 SNHLY and CDR2 FYNNEI. The CDR3 reads CASTGELAQETQYF. CDR3 in DNA: TGTGCCAGCACGGGAGAACTAGCTCAAGAGACCCAGTACTTC.

The chain has TRBV2 and TRBJ1-6, with TRBD1 matching over 7 bases. Germline V gives CDR1 SNHLY, CDR2 FYNNEI. V dropped 7 bases and J dropped 3; count of bases not matched to a gene: 3. The CDR3 totals 14 residues. CDR3 residues: CASTGQDYNSPLHF. CDR3 sequence (DNA): TGTGCCAGCACCGGACAGGACTATAATTCACCCCTCCACTTT.

The CDR3: CASSPSTGGNEKLFF. The CDR3 DNA follows: TGTGCCAGCTCACCTTCGACAGGGGGAAATGAAAAACTGTTTTTT. This sequence joins TRBV18 and TRBJ1-4; 9 bases match TRBD1. After removal of 3 bases from V and 5 bases from J, the junction contained 4 bases not matched to a gene. This CDR3 is built from 15 residues. Germline CDR1 KGHSH, CDR2 LQKENI.

J is TRBJ2-7 and V is TRBV11-2; tentative D call: TRBD2 (6 bases). Between the trimmed V and J ends, which lost 2 bases and 1 base, there was a span of 12 bases. The CDR3 loop spans 15 amino acids. Germline V gene lookup returns CDR1 SGHAT and CDR2 FQNNGV. The CDR3 bases are TGTGCCAGCAGCTTACAAGCGGGTCTTTCCTACGAGCAGTACTTC. It yields the protein CASSLQAGLSYEQYF.

The V and J genes are TRBV6-5 and TRBJ2-1, with 10 bases identical to TRBD2. The CDR3 covers 15 residues. Trimming removed 5 bases from V and 0 bases from J; junction bases left unmatched: 1. CDR1 is MNHEY and CDR2 is SVGAGI in the germline V gene. The CDR3 DNA reads as TGTGCCAGCAGTCCTAGCGGGAGCTCCTACAATGAGCAGTTCTTC. Translated: CASSPSGSSYNEQFF.

This chain connects TRBV10-1 to TRBJ2-7; D possibly corresponds to TRBD2 (6 bases). Trimming took 5 bases from V and 2 from J, leaving 10 bases between them. Germline CDR1 is WNHNN and CDR2 is SYGVQD (reference sequence). The CDR3 is 13 residues long. The CDR3 reads CASSTGGAYEQYF. The CDR3 bases are TGCGCCAGCAGTACCGGGGGAGCCTACGAGCAGTACTTC.

The CDR3: CASRRSAGNTIYF. The CDR3 bases are TGTGCCAGCAGGAGAAGTGCTGGAAACACCATATATTTT. V is TRBV27 and J is TRBJ1-3; no firm D call. The CDR3 sequence is 13 residues long. Trimming cost V 6 bases and J 2 bases, with 8 bases left between them. Looked up from germline, CDR1 is MNHEY and CDR2 is SMNVEV (reference sequence).

The J gene is TRBJ2-3, the V gene TRBV5-4; D not certain. Germline V gene lookup returns CDR1 SGHNT and CDR2 YYREEE (reference sequence). CDR3 length: 14 amino acids. V was shortened by 4 bases and J by 0 bases, with 9 bases between the two germline ends. The CDR3 region is CASSRLESTDTQYF. The CDR3 DNA follows: TGTGCCAGCAGCCGACTGGAGAGCACAGATACGCAGTATTTT. The full variable domain, its missing parts supplied by reference TRBV5-4 and TRBJ2-3, is ETGVTQSPTHLIKTRGQQVTLRCSSQSGHNTVSWYQQALGQGPQFIFQYYREEENGRGNFPPRFSGLQFPNYSSELNVNALELDDSALYLCASSRLESTDTQYFGPGTRLTVL.

V and J are TRBV27 and TRBJ1-2; D is unclear. The CDR3 spans 16 residues. Germline lookup yields CDR1 MNHEY and CDR2 SMNVEV (reference sequence). V gave up 4 bases and J gave up 1 base, with 16 bases separating them. The CDR3 protein is CASSSTGFGFNYGYTF. The CDR3 region has the DNA TGTGCCAGCAGTTCAACGGGATTTGGGTTTAACTATGGCTACACCTTC.

The chain recombines TRBV5-3 with TRBJ1-5; TRBD1 agrees at 8 bases. TRBV5-3 is given ORF status, its function remaining uncertain. The CDR3 loop spans 13 amino acids. J gave up 5 bases and V 4 bases, and 2 bases lay outside the gene matches. CDR3 sequence: CARSLDRDQPQHF. The CDR3 bases are TGTGCCAGAAGCCTGGACAGGGATCAGCCCCAGCATTTT.

In DNA, the CDR3 is TGTGCCAGCAGCCGACGTGGGGCAGGAGTCTACAATGAGCAGTTCTTC. Its protein is CASSRRGAGVYNEQFF. The rearrangement links TRBV7-9 to TRBJ2-1; D is perhaps TRBD1 (5 bases). Per germline, CDR1 SEHNR and CDR2 FQNEAQ (reference sequence). V was clipped by 5 bases and J by 3 bases, with 17 bases between them. CDR3 length equals 16 residues.

The chain carries TRBV10-3 and TRBJ2-7; TRBD1 might be the D (6 bases). The CDR3 covers 13 residues. CDR1 ENHRY and CDR2 SYGVKD come from the germline V gene. Trimming cost V 6 bases and J 0 bases, with 9 bases left between them. CDR3 loop: CAISLDSSYEQYF. In DNA, the CDR3 is TGTGCCATCAGCCTGGACAGCTCCTACGAGCAGTACTTC.